This T cell receptor beta chain originates from a study of T cell changes during pregnancy in multiple sclerosis. Sequenced by immunoSEQ multiplex PCR; TCRdb stores in-frame clones only, minus some. The data hold about 31,000 clones, with just over 90% observed a single time. This CDR3 has 15 residues. Losses at the gene ends were 4 bases for V and 3 bases for J; bases not matched to a gene: 6. Per the germline V gene, CDR1 is SGHTA and CDR2 is FQGNSA. The gene calls are TRBV7-2 and TRBJ2-5; TRBD2 matches 9 bases. This clonotype originated in a female donor with multiple sclerosis, enrolled in a pregnancy study. Sequenced here: CD4+ T cells from peripheral blood mononuclear cells, sampled in the second trimester of pregnancy. CDR3 DNA: TGTGCCAGCAGCTACGGTAGCGGGAGTGAAGAGACCCAGTACTTC. Translation: CASSYGSGSEETQYF. The entire variable domain, with the rest obtained from reference TRBV7-2 and TRBJ2-5, is as follows: GAGVSQSPSNKVTEKGKDVELRCDPISGHTALYWYRQSLGQGLEFLIYFQGNSAPDKSGLPSDRFSAERTGGSVSTLTIQRTQQEDSAVYLCASSYGSGSEETQYFGPGTRLLVL.